These 8 T cell receptor beta chains were sequenced from one sample in a study of control samples from healthy donors and cancer patients. Sequencing used immunoSEQ multiplex PCR; TCRdb keeps in-frame clones, though not all of them. The data show some 120,000 clones, roughly 89% seen once. Sequenced material: blood. The receptors were sampled from a man in his thirties or forties in good health.

The V call is TRBV7-9, the J call TRBJ1-2; TRBD1 matches 7 bases. CDR1 is SEHNR, CDR2 FQNEAQ, per germline (reference sequence). The CDR3 is made up of 15 amino acids. V lost 5 bases and J lost 4; bases outside the gene matches: 10. CDR3 amino acids: CASSKYGTDSYGYTF. For the CDR3, the DNA is TGTGCCAGCAGCAAATATGGGACAGACTCCTATGGCTACACCTTC.

This clone is a singleton in its sample. J is TRBJ2-5 and V is TRBV7-9, with 7 bases aligning to TRBD2. The germline CDR1 and CDR2 sequences are SEHNR and FQNEAQ (reference sequence). V lost 3 bases to trimming and J lost 2 bases; unmatched junction nucleotides: 0. The CDR3 totals 13 residues. The CDR3 bases are TGTGCCAGCAGCTTCGGGGGGCAAGAGACCCAGTACTTC. Protein product: CASSFGGQETQYF.

V usage is TRBV19 and J usage is TRBJ1-1; D is perhaps TRBD1 (6 bases). Germline-derived CDR1 and CDR2 are LNHDA and SQIVND (reference sequence). The CDR3 contains 16 residues. V was pared by 2 bases and J by 4 bases, with 17 bases between. The CDR3 loop reads CASSIRQGSSPTEAFF. In DNA, the CDR3 is TGTGCCAGTAGTATACGGCAGGGGAGTTCCCCCACTGAAGCTTTCTTT.

This chain connects TRBV5-6 to TRBJ1-1, with 7 bases identical to TRBD1. The junction had 5 bases not matched to a gene; V was cut back by 3 bases and J by 0 bases. This CDR3 region has 15 residues. Germline CDR1 SGHDT, CDR2 YYEEEE. The CDR3 region is CASSYRTGLNTEAFF. The CDR3 DNA reads TGTGCCAGCAGCTACAGGACAGGACTGAACACTGAAGCTTTCTTT.

The V call is TRBV27, the J call TRBJ1-1; no clear D. The V end was cut by 6 bases, the J end by 5 bases, with 13 bases between. CDR1 and CDR2 from the germline V gene are MNHEY and SMNVEV (reference sequence). The CDR3 covers 13 residues. The CDR3 DNA follows: TGTGCCAGCAGCATCGCAGACTGGACTGAAGCTTTCTTT. This codes for CASSIADWTEAFF.

This chain connects TRBV5-1 to TRBJ2-5; D is possibly TRBD1 (5 bases). The CDR3 is 13 amino acids. Deletions cut 0 bases from V and 5 bases from J, with 8 bases between. The V gene's germline CDR1 is SGHRS and CDR2 YFSETQ. The CDR3 DNA is TGCGCCAGCAGCTTGGCAGGGATGGAGACCCAGTACTTC. Encoded protein: CASSLAGMETQYF.

The J gene is TRBJ2-5, the V gene TRBV12-3 or TRBV12-4, with TRBD1 identical over 10 bases. V shed 8 bases, J shed 3 bases, and the junction held 3 bases outside the gene matches. The CDR3 length is 13 residues. CDR3 region: CASFGQGEETQYF. The CDR3 DNA sequence: TGTGCCAGCTTTGGACAGGGGGAAGAGACCCAGTACTTC.

The rearrangement joins TRBV6-5 to TRBJ1-4, with no clear D. Germline V gene lookup returns CDR1 MNHEY and CDR2 SVGAGI. The CDR3 consists of 14 residues. V was cut by 6 bases and J by 3 bases, with 11 bases left in between. CDR3 bases: TGTGCCAGCAGGGTTTCGGAGGCTAATGAAAAACTGTTTTTT. Translation gives CASRVSEANEKLFF.